These 14 T cell receptor beta chains share one sample of origin, sequenced in a study of cytomegalovirus exposure and HLA in healthy donors. A multiplex PCR was run with 60 Vbeta primers and 13 Jbeta primers. The protocol was immunoSEQ multiplex PCR, while the TCRdb copy is restricted to in-frame clones and leaves out a portion. Among about 280,000 clones listed, 70% to 90% were seen once. The sequenced material came from PBMCs. Receptors originate from a woman under 30 in good health and CMV-seronegative.

Worth noting for this clone: Within the sample, other DNA sequences also encode this same CDR3. As DNA, the CDR3 is TGTGCCAGCAGTTTAGTGCCAGGGGGCTACGAGCAGTACTTC. Its translation is CASSLVPGGYEQYF. V usage is TRBV27 and J usage is TRBJ2-7; 7 bases fit TRBD1. CDR1 is MNHEY and CDR2 is SMNVEV in the germline V gene (reference sequence). After removal of 2 bases from V and 3 bases from J, the junction contained 4 bases not matched to a gene. This CDR3 region has 14 residues.

The chain uses TRBV19 and TRBJ2-2; 9 nucleotides match TRBD2. The J segment lost 4 bases and the V segment lost 5 bases, leaving 8 bases of the junction unmatched. CDR1 is LNHDA and CDR2 is SQIVND in the germline V gene (reference sequence). This CDR3 is built from 16 residues. The CDR3 loop reads CASSPLSGGGTGELFF. The DNA of the CDR3 is TGTGCCAGTAGTCCACTTAGCGGGGGTGGCACCGGGGAGCTGTTTTTT. Filled out from reference TRBV19 and TRBJ2-2, the complete variable domain reads DGGITQSPKYLFRKEGQNVTLSCEQNLNHDAMYWYRQDPGQGLRLIYYSQIVNDFQKGDIAEGYSVSREKKESFPLTVTSAQKNPTAFYLCASSPLSGGGTGELFFGEGSRLTVL.

The chain has TRBV5-1 and TRBJ1-6, with TRBD1 identical over 7 bases. The CDR3 contains 16 residues. Germline lookup yields CDR1 SGHRS and CDR2 YFSETQ. V was clipped by 0 bases and J by 0 bases; unmatched bases: 0. The CDR3 region is CASSLGQGSYNSPLHF. For the CDR3, the DNA is TGCGCCAGCAGCTTGGGACAGGGCTCCTATAATTCACCCCTCCACTTT.

This clone was picked up one time. The same CDR3 arises from other DNA sequences in this sample as well. The V call is TRBV6-5, the J call TRBJ2-7; D gene unclear. The CDR3 is 14 amino acids. Germline lookup yields CDR1 MNHEY and CDR2 SVGAGI. The V end was cut by 0 bases, the J end by 2 bases, with 8 bases between. The CDR3 here is CASSYSRGPYEQYF. CDR3 sequence (DNA): TGTGCCAGCAGTTACTCGAGAGGTCCCTACGAGCAGTACTTC.

In its sample, this clone was seen once. V usage is TRBV19 and J usage is TRBJ2-5, with D hard to call. The V and J ends lost 7 bases and 3 bases respectively, with 6 bases between them. The CDR3 covers 11 residues. Looked up from germline, CDR1 is LNHDA and CDR2 is SQIVND (reference sequence). The CDR3 sequence: CASTVKETQYF. CDR3 coding DNA: TGTGCCAGTACGGTGAAAGAGACCCAGTACTTC.

The chain couples TRBV6-1 to TRBJ2-5; D ambiguous. CDR3 length equals 16 residues. CDR1 is MNHNS and CDR2 is SASEGT in the germline V gene. With 3 bases removed from V and 1 base from J, the gap between germline ends came to 15 bases. The chain's CDR3 is CASSDFKRASQETQYF. In DNA, the CDR3 is TGTGCCAGCAGTGACTTTAAGCGAGCATCCCAAGAGACCCAGTACTTC.

The table lists this clone with a count of one. The chain employs TRBV15 and TRBJ2-1; TRBD2 aligns across 15 bases. J gave up 3 bases and V 3 bases, and 3 bases lay outside the gene matches. This CDR3 spans 17 amino acids. CDR1 is LNHNV, CDR2 YYDKDF, per germline (reference sequence). The CDR3 sequence: CATSSGLAGGIYNEQFF. DNA for the CDR3: TGTGCCACCAGCAGCGGACTAGCGGGGGGGATCTACAATGAGCAGTTCTTC.

The gene calls are TRBV27 and TRBJ1-2, with D tentatively TRBD1 (5 bases). The CDR3 contains 12 residues. Trimming took 4 bases from V and 4 from J, leaving 7 bases between them. The germline V gene has CDR1 MNHEY and CDR2 SMNVEV (reference sequence). Here the CDR3 reads CASSSQGYGYTF. In DNA, the CDR3 is TGTGCCAGCAGTTCCCAGGGCTATGGCTACACCTTC.

This chain uses TRBV28 with TRBJ1-5; unclear D gene. Trimming shortened V by 6 bases and J by 6 bases, and 15 bases separated the two germline ends. The CDR3 totals 14 residues. CDR1 and CDR2 from the germline V gene are MDHEN and SYDVKM. The CDR3: CASSPPGTPQPQHF. In DNA, the CDR3 is TGTGCCAGCAGCCCCCCAGGCACCCCTCAGCCCCAGCATTTT.

A single count supports this clone. This rearrangement joins TRBV5-4 to TRBJ2-7; 8 nucleotides agree with TRBD2. The CDR3 extends over 14 amino acids. The V gene's germline CDR1 is SGHNT and CDR2 YYREEE (reference sequence). V was clipped by 7 bases and J by 0 bases; unmatched bases: 6. CDR3 residues: CASSAGGNSYEQYF. The CDR3 DNA reads TGTGCCAGCTCCGCGGGGGGAAACTCCTACGAGCAGTACTTC.

The chain uses TRBV11-2 and TRBJ1-3; possible D gene TRBD1, 6 bases. The V end was cut by 3 bases, the J end by 5 bases, with 8 bases between. The CDR3 length is 13 residues. The V gene's germline CDR1 is SGHAT and CDR2 FQNNGV. CDR3 in DNA: TGTGCCAGCAGCTTGACAGGAAGAAACACCATATATTTT. Amino acid sequence: CASSLTGRNTIYF.

This chain joins TRBV27 and TRBJ1-6; no clear D. The CDR3 sequence is 16 residues long. Germline V gives CDR1 MNHEY, CDR2 SMNVEV (reference sequence). V was cut by 6 bases and J by 4 bases, with 16 bases left in between. The CDR3 nucleotides are TGTGCCAGCAGGTTGGGCCAGTCGGCTTATAATTCACCCCTCCACTTT. Translating gives CASRLGQSAYNSPLHF.

This chain uses TRBV5-4 with TRBJ1-2; the match to TRBD1 covers 9 bases. Trimming removed 2 bases from V and 8 bases from J; junction bases left unmatched: 4. The CDR3 spans 13 residues. Germline lookup yields CDR1 SGHNT and CDR2 YYREEE (reference sequence). CDR3 amino acids: CASSFGTGSGYTF. The CDR3 coding sequence is TGTGCCAGCAGCTTTGGGACAGGGTCCGGCTACACCTTC.

The chain recombines TRBV2 with TRBJ2-7; tentative D call: TRBD1 (5 bases). Germline V gene lookup returns CDR1 SNHLY and CDR2 FYNNEI. Trimming removed 7 bases from V and 4 bases from J, with 11 bases in between. This CDR3 is 12 amino acids long. Here the CDR3 DNA reads TGTGCCAGCAAGAACAGGATATACGAGCAGTACTTC. Translating it yields CASKNRIYEQYF.